The 24 T cell receptor beta chains presented below share a single source sample, sequenced in a study of blood T cells in healthy people across ages. With a J-beta primer mix and a sample-barcoded 5' primer, a second PCR ran about 7 to 11 cycles. TCRdb re-derived calls from the 5' RACE reads in MiXCR, one entry per CDR3 protein. Seen here are 1,800,000 or so distinct CDR3 sequences, about two fifths observed once, and the top ten hold 20% to 25%. Sequencing used blood. Receptors originate from a human donor in good health.

The chain recombines TRBV28 with TRBJ2-7, with D maybe TRBD1 (7 bases). In germline, CDR1 is MDHEN, CDR2 SYDVKM. The V gene lost 7 bases and the J gene lost 1 base, with 23 bases spanning the gap. The CDR3 runs 17 residues. The CDR3 region is CASTIFSGAGGSYEQYF. In DNA form, the CDR3 reads TGTGCCAGCACCATCTTCTCGGGGGCAGGGGGATCCTACGAGCAGTACTTC.

The V gene is TRBV6-6, the J gene TRBJ2-5; 8 bases are shared with TRBD2. Germline CDR1 and CDR2: MNHNY and SVGAGI (reference sequence). Trimming removed 5 bases from V and 5 bases from J; junction bases left unmatched: 10. The CDR3 has 15 residues. The CDR3 nucleotides read TGTGCCAGCAGTCGACTGGGACTAGTGTGGGAGACCCAGTACTTC. Its translation: CASSRLGLVWETQYF.

The V and J genes are TRBV5-1 and TRBJ1-4, with 11 positions matching TRBD1. The J segment lost 12 bases and the V segment lost 1 base, leaving 8 bases of the junction unmatched. From germline, CDR1 is SGHRS and CDR2 YFSETQ. The CDR3 sequence is 15 residues long. CDR3 nucleotides: TGCGCCAGCAGCTTGCACGCCGGGACAGGGGGGGAACTGTTTTTT. The encoded protein is CASSLHAGTGGELFF.

This clonotype was recorded a few times. CDR3 in amino acids: CASSLAPGSNGYTF. The CDR3 DNA sequence: TGCGCCAGCAGCTTGGCGCCGGGATCAAATGGCTACACCTTC. This chain links TRBV5-1 with TRBJ1-2; no clear D gene. The CDR3 spans 14 residues. V was cut by 0 bases and J by 6 bases, with 12 bases left in between. Germline lookup yields CDR1 SGHRS and CDR2 YFSETQ.

This chain uses TRBV29-1 with TRBJ2-1; 11 bases are shared with TRBD1. Germline values: CDR1 SQVTM, CDR2 ANQGSEA. The CDR3 is 14 residues long. Losses at the gene ends were 6 bases for V and 7 bases for J; bases not matched to a gene: 8. CDR3 sequence (DNA): TGCAGCGTCCCCCGGGACAGGGGGGGGAATGAGCAGTTCTTC. Protein product: CSVPRDRGGNEQFF.

This clonotype was picked up one time. The V and J genes are TRBV5-4 and TRBJ1-6; D is perhaps TRBD1 (5 bases). Trimming stripped 5 bases from V and 8 bases from J, with 20 bases between. The CDR3 sequence is 16 residues long. The germline V gene encodes CDR1 SGHNT and CDR2 YYREEE (reference sequence). The CDR3 is CASSRRRQTGDSPLHF. The CDR3, as DNA: TGTGCCAGCAGTCGAAGACGACAGACCGGGGATTCACCCCTCCACTTT.

This chain joins TRBV29-1 and TRBJ1-4, with a possible D match to TRBD1 (6 bases). The CDR3 has 14 residues. CDR1 is SQVTM, CDR2 ANQGSEA, per germline. V lost 4 bases and J lost 4, with 13 bases in between. CDR3 in DNA: TGCAGCGTTGCCACGACAGGCGTTAATGAAAAACTGTTTTTT. Translation: CSVATTGVNEKLFF. Variable domain in full (rest from reference TRBV29-1 and TRBJ1-4): SAVISQKPSRDICQRGTSLTIQCQVDSQVTMMFWYRQQPGQSLTLIATANQGSEATYESGFVIDKFPISRPNLTFSTLTVSNMSPEDSSIYLCSVATTGVNEKLFFGSGTQLSVL.

The rearrangement joins TRBV3-1 to TRBJ2-1, with TRBD2 matching 10 bases. V shed 4 bases, J shed 6 bases, and the junction held 6 bases outside the gene matches. Germline assignment: CDR1 LGHDT and CDR2 YNNKEL (reference sequence). CDR3 length: 15 residues. The CDR3 sequence is CASSPHERGGNEQFF. CDR3 in DNA: TGTGCCAGCAGCCCCCACGAGCGGGGGGGCAATGAGCAGTTCTTC.

This clonotype was seen only a few times. The chain joins TRBV20-1 to TRBJ2-1; 10 nucleotides match TRBD2. In germline, CDR1 is DFQATT, CDR2 SNEGSKA (reference sequence). This CDR3 contains 16 residues. Germline trimming cut 1 base from V and 10 bases from J; bases unmatched to any gene: 13. CDR3 sequence (DNA): TGCAGTGCTAGAGTAATTAGAGGACTAGCGGTTCAAGAGCAGTTCTTC. Its protein is CSARVIRGLAVQEQFF.

This clonotype showed up just a few times. This chain joins TRBV5-1 and TRBJ1-2; D is possibly TRBD1 (5 bases). V gave up 4 bases and J gave up 6 bases, with 16 bases separating them. The CDR3 is made up of 14 amino acids. Germline values: CDR1 SGHRS, CDR2 YFSETQ. In nucleotides, the CDR3 is TGCGCCAGCAGCCCGCCGGGGCAGATCGATGGCTACACCTTC. Translated, it gives CASSPPGQIDGYTF. The full variable domain, rest sourced from reference TRBV5-1 and TRBJ1-2, is KAGVTQTPRYLIKTRGQQVTLSCSPISGHRSVSWYQQTPGQGLQFLFEYFSETQRNKGNFPGRFSGRQFSNSRSEMNVSTLELGDSALYLCASSPPGQIDGYTFGSGTRLTVV.

The gene calls are TRBV4-2 and TRBJ1-2, with 7 positions matching TRBD1. Germline V CDR1 and CDR2: LGHNA, YNFKEQ. This CDR3 has 16 residues. Trimming removed 0 bases from V and 4 bases from J; junction bases left unmatched: 8. CDR3 sequence: CASSQDRAGGSYGYTF. DNA of the CDR3: TGTGCCAGCAGCCAAGATAGGGCAGGGGGGAGCTATGGCTACACCTTC.

The chain combines TRBV5-1 with TRBJ2-5, with 7 bases matching TRBD2. CDR1 is SGHRS and CDR2 is YFSETQ in the germline V gene. The J segment lost 5 bases and the V segment lost 0 bases, leaving 7 bases of the junction unmatched. CDR3 size: 15 residues. CDR3 sequence reads: CASSLDRDGGETQYF. The CDR3 coding sequence is TGCGCCAGCAGCTTGGATCGTGACGGGGGGGAGACCCAGTACTTC.

This clonotype was counted a few times. The CDR3 sequence is CASSFEGSSYNEQFF. Written as DNA, the CDR3 is TGTGCCAGCAGCTTCGAAGGGAGCTCCTACAATGAGCAGTTCTTC. The rearrangement joins TRBV5-5 to TRBJ2-1; weak D call: TRBD2 (5 bases). The germline V gene encodes CDR1 SGHKS and CDR2 YYEKEE (reference sequence). Trimming cost V 2 bases and J 0 bases, with 9 bases left between them. The CDR3 length is 15 residues.

The table lists this clonotype with a few counts. The chain is built from TRBV3-1 and TRBJ2-1; possible D gene TRBD2, 5 bases. V lost 0 bases and J lost 9, with 12 bases in between. Per germline, CDR1 LGHDT and CDR2 YNNKEL (reference sequence). The CDR3 has 14 amino acids. CDR3 DNA sequence: TGTGCCAGCAGCCAAGACCGTACGGCGGGTGAGCAGTTCTTC. It translates to CASSQDRTAGEQFF.

The chain combines TRBV29-1 with TRBJ2-1; no clear D. The CDR3 extends over 14 amino acids. V was cut by 3 bases and J by 4 bases, with 13 bases left in between. Germline CDR1 is SQVTM and CDR2 is ANQGSEA. The DNA for the CDR3 is TGCAGCGTTGAGTCACAGCGTCTATACAATGAGCAGTTCTTC. Its protein product is CSVESQRLYNEQFF.

J is TRBJ1-2 and V is TRBV7-2; unclear D gene. From germline, CDR1 is SGHTA and CDR2 FQGNSA. V gave up 5 bases and J gave up 8 bases, with 18 bases separating them. The CDR3 has 14 residues. In nucleotides, the CDR3 is TGTGCCAGCAGCCCACTCGGGGTCCGTGAAGGCTACACCTTC. This encodes CASSPLGVREGYTF.

This chain joins TRBV6-5 and TRBJ2-6, with D tentatively TRBD1 (5 bases). Germline V gene data show CDR1 as MNHEY and CDR2 as SVGAGI. Trimming cost V 4 bases and J 0 bases, with 16 bases left between them. There are 18 residues in the CDR3. The CDR3 here is CASSFRTAQVSGANVLTF. The CDR3 region has the DNA TGTGCCAGCAGTTTCCGGACGGCACAGGTCTCTGGGGCCAACGTCCTGACTTTC.

This clonotype was recorded a few times. This chain joins TRBV29-1 and TRBJ2-3; D not certain. Between the trimmed V and J ends, which lost 1 base and 7 bases, there was a span of 12 bases. The CDR3 loop spans 13 amino acids. Looked up from germline, CDR1 is SQVTM and CDR2 is ANQGSEA. The DNA of the CDR3 is TGCAGCGTTGAAGGGACCAAATGGAATACGCAGTATTTT. Translated, it gives CSVEGTKWNTQYF.

CDR3 sequence: CASREGLGLVGGINEQFF. The CDR3 DNA sequence: TGTGCCAGCAGGGAGGGGTTAGGGCTAGTGGGGGGAATTAATGAGCAGTTCTTC. The chain is built from TRBV6-1 and TRBJ2-1, with a weak D call TRBD2 (6 bases). The CDR3 covers 18 residues. Germline V gives CDR1 MNHNS, CDR2 SASEGT. V was pared by 6 bases and J by 7 bases, with 28 bases between.

The chain employs TRBV9 and TRBJ2-5; tentatively, D is TRBD2 (6 bases). V lost 1 base and J 3 bases, leaving 7 bases between the germline ends. CDR3 length: 13 residues. Germline assignment: CDR1 SGDLS and CDR2 YYNGEE. The CDR3 DNA follows: TGTGCCAGCAGCGTATGGGAGGAAGAGACCCAGTACTTC. This encodes CASSVWEEETQYF.

This clonotype was recorded a few times. The rearrangement joins TRBV18 to TRBJ1-2; 9 nucleotides match TRBD1. Losses at the gene ends were 3 bases for V and 3 bases for J; bases not matched to a gene: 5. Germline V CDR1 and CDR2: KGHSH, LQKENI. The CDR3 is 15 amino acids. Here the CDR3 reads CASSPLQGADYGYTF. The DNA of the CDR3 is TGTGCCAGCTCACCTTTACAGGGGGCGGACTATGGCTACACCTTC.

This clonotype was seen a few times. V usage is TRBV3-1 and J usage is TRBJ2-1; D tentatively reads TRBD1 or TRBD2 (5 bases each). CDR1 is LGHDT and CDR2 is YNNKEL in the germline V gene (reference sequence). The V end lost 3 bases, the J end lost 2 bases, and 11 bases lay between the germline ends. The CDR3 has 15 amino acids. CDR3 region: CASSQGTGPYNEQFF. CDR3 in DNA: TGTGCCAGCAGCCAGGGGACGGGGCCCTACAATGAGCAGTTCTTC.

The gene calls are TRBV12-3 or TRBV12-4 and TRBJ2-7, with 9 nucleotides matching TRBD1. The ends lost 3 bases at V and 10 bases at J; junction bases unmatched: 7. The CDR3 sequence is 13 residues long. The CDR3 spells CASSFPGQGDQYF. In DNA, the CDR3 is TGTGCCAGCAGTTTCCCGGGACAGGGAGATCAGTACTTC.

This clonotype showed up just a few times. The chain recombines TRBV7-9 with TRBJ2-1; tentatively, D is TRBD1 or TRBD2 (5 bases each). Trimming left V 6 bases short and J 5 bases short, with 17 bases between. The CDR3 contains 15 residues. Germline lookup yields CDR1 SEHNR and CDR2 FQNEAQ (reference sequence). CDR3 nucleotide sequence: TGTGCCAGCAGGAGACCGGGACCCACCGACAATGAGCAGTTCTTC. Its translation: CASRRPGPTDNEQFF.